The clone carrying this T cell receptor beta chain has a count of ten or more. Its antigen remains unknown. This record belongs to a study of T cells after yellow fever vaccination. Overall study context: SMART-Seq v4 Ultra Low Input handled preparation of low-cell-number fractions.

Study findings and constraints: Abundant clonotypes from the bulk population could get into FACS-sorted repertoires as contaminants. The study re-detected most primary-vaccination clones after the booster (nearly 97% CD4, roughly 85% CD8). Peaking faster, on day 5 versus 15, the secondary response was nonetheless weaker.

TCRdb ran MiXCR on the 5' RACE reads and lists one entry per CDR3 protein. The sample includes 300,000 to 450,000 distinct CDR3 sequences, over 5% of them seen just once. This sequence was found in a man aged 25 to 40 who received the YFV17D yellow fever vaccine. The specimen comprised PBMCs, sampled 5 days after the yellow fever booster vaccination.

The CDR3 DNA is TGTGCCAGCAGCCCGGGGGGGAGGCGAAACACCATATATTTT. It translates to CASSPGGRRNTIYF. This rearrangement joins TRBV7-6 to TRBJ1-3; a possible D gene is TRBD1 (5 bases). The germline V gene encodes CDR1 SGHVS and CDR2 FNYEAQ. The germline V and J ends were trimmed by 5 bases and 5 bases, with 13 bases remaining between them. The CDR3 is 14 amino acids. The variable domain in full, with the rest retrieved from reference TRBV7-6 and TRBJ1-3, is GAGVSQSPRYKVTKRGQDVALRCDPISGHVSLYWYRQALGQGPEFLTYFNYEAQQDKSGLPNDRFSAERPEGSISTLTIQRTEQRDSAMYRCASSPGGRRNTIYFGEGSWLTVV.